The present entry profiles one T cell receptor beta chain with its context. Its specificity is not known. This record belongs to a study of cytomegalovirus exposure and HLA in healthy donors. The study, taken as a whole, reports: Later analysis found that TCR beta chains associated with HLA were more clonally expanded than other, equally common chains. Most TCRs appeared rarely, but some public TCRs recurred in many donors.

The PCR was carried out with 60 Vbeta primers and 13 Jbeta primers. The assay was immunoSEQ multiplex PCR, and TCRdb's table has in-frame clones only and misses some. The sample contains 180,000 or so clones, 70% to 90% of which appear only once. The germline CDR1 and CDR2 sequences are SGHNT and YENEEA. The CDR3 contains 14 residues. V lost 5 bases to trimming and J lost 5 bases; unmatched junction nucleotides: 7. Material: PBMCs. The chain carries TRBV11-3 and TRBJ2-7; 9 positions agree with TRBD1. The clonotype was recovered from a man between 18 and 35 years old in good health and CMV-seropositive. CDR3 DNA sequence: TGTGCCAGCAGCCCCCGGGACAGGGAAAACGAGCAGTACTTC. Protein product: CASSPRDRENEQYF.